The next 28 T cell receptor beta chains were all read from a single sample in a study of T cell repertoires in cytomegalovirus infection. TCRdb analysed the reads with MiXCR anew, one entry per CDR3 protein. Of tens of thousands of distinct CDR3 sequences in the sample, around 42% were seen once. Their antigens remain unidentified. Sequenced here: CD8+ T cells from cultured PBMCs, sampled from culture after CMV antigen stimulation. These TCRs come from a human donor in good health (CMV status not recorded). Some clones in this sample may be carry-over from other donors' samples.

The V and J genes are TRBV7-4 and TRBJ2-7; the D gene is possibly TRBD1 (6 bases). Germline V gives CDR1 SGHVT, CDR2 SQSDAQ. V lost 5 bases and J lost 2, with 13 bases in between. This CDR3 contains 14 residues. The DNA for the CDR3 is TGTGCCAGCAGCCCCTTACAGGGAACCTACGAGCAGTACTTC. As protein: CASSPLQGTYEQYF.

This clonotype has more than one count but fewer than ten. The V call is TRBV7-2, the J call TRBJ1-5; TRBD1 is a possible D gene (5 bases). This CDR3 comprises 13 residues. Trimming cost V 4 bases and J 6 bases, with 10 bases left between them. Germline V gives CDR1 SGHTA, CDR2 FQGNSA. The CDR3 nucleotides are TGTGCCAGCAGCTACCAGGGAGGTCAGCCCCAGCATTTT. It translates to CASSYQGGQPQHF.

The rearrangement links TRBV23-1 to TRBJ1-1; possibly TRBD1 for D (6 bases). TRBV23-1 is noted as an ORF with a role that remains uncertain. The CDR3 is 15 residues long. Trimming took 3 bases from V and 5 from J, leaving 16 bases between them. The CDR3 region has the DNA TGCGCCAGCAGTCACCTCGCAAGGGGGGTGACTGAAGCTTTCTTT. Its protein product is CASSHLARGVTEAFF.

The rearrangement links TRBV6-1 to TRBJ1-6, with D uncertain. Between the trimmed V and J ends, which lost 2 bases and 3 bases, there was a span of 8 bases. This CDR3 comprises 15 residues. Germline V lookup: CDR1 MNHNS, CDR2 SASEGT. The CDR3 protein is CASSESNGYNSPLHF. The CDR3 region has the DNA TGTGCCAGCAGTGAAAGTAATGGCTATAATTCACCCCTCCACTTT.

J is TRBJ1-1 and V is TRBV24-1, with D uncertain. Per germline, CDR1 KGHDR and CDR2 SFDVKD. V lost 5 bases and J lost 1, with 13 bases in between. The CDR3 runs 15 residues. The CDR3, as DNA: TGTGCCACCAGTGTGTGGCGGAAAAAGAACACTGAAGCTTTCTTT. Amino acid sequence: CATSVWRKKNTEAFF.

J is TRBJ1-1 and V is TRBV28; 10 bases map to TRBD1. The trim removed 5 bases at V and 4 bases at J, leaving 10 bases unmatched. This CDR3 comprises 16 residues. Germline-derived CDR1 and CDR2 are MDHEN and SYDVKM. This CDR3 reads CASSPGTGVSFTEAFF. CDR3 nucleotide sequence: TGTGCCAGCAGTCCCGGGACAGGGGTGTCCTTCACTGAAGCTTTCTTT.

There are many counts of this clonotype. CDR3 protein: CASSRTGTEAFF. The DNA of the CDR3 is TGTGCCAGCAGCCGTACGGGGACTGAAGCTTTCTTT. This chain uses TRBV6-5 with TRBJ1-1; D not resolved. Germline V gene data show CDR1 as MNHEY and CDR2 as SVGAGI. Trimming removed 6 bases from V and 5 bases from J, with 10 bases in between. The CDR3 length is 12 residues.

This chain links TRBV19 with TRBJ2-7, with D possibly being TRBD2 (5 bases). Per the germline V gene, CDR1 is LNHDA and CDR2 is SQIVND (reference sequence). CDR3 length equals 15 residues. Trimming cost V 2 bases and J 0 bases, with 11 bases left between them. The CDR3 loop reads CASSITRRSSYEQYF. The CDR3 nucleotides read TGTGCCAGTAGTATAACAAGGAGGAGCTCCTACGAGCAGTACTTC.

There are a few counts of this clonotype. The CDR3, as DNA: TGTGCCAGCAGTTTAGGGCTGAGGACAGGGGGGAGAGAGACCCAGTACTTC. This gives the protein CASSLGLRTGGRETQYF. This chain connects TRBV12-3 or TRBV12-4 to TRBJ2-5, with 10 bases identical to TRBD1. The junction had 9 bases not matched to a gene; V was cut back by 1 base and J by 4 bases. There are 17 residues in the CDR3.

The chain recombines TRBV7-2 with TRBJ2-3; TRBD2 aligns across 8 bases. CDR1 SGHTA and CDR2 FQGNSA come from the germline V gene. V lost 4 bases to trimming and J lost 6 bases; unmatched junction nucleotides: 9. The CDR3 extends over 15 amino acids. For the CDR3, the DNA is TGTGCCAGCAGCTACTCACGGGAGGGTTGGGATACGCAGTATTTT. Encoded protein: CASSYSREGWDTQYF.

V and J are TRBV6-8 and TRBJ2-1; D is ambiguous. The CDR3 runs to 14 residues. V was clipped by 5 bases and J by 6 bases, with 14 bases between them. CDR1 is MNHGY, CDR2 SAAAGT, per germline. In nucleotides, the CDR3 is TGTGCCAGCAGTCGTGTCAGTGAGACCAATGAGCAGTTCTTC. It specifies CASSRVSETNEQFF.

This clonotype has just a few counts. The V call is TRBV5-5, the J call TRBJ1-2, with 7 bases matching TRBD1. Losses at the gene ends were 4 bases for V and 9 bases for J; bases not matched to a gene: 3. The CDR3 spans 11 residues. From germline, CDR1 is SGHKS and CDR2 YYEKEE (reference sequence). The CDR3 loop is CASSGDSRYTF. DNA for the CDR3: TGTGCCAGCAGCGGGGACAGCCGCTACACCTTC. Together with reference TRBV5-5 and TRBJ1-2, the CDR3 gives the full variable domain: DAGVTQSPTHLIKTRGQQVTLRCSPISGHKSVSWYQQVLGQGPQFIFQYYEKEERGRGNFPDRFSARQFPNYSSELNVNALLLGDSALYLCASSGDSRYTFGSGTRLTVV.

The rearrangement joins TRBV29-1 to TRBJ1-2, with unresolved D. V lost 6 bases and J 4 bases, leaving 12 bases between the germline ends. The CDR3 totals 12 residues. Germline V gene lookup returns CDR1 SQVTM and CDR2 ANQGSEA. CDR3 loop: CSVDTDSYGYTF. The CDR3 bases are TGCAGCGTGGATACAGACTCCTATGGCTACACCTTC.

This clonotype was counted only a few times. The CDR3 region has the DNA TGTGCCAGCAGCTTAGGAGGTACAGGTTGGAATGAAAAACTGTTTTTT. It is translated as CASSLGGTGWNEKLFF. The chain has TRBV7-2 and TRBJ1-4, with D tentatively TRBD1 (5 bases). There are 16 residues in the CDR3. Per germline, CDR1 SGHTA and CDR2 FQGNSA. Trimming removed 1 base at V and 5 bases at J, with 14 bases between.

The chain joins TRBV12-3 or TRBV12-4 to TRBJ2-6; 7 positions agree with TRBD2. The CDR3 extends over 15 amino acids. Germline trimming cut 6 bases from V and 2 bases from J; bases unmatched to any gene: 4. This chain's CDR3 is CASSLRGAGANVLTF. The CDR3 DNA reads TGTGCCAGCAGCCTCCGGGGGGCTGGGGCCAACGTCCTGACTTTC.

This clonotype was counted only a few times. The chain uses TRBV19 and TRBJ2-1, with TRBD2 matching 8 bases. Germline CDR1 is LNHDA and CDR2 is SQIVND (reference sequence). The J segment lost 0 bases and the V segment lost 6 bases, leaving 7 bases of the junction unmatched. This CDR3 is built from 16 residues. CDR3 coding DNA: TGTGCCAGTAGGACTAGCGACAGATTCTCCTACAATGAGCAGTTCTTC. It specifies CASRTSDRFSYNEQFF.

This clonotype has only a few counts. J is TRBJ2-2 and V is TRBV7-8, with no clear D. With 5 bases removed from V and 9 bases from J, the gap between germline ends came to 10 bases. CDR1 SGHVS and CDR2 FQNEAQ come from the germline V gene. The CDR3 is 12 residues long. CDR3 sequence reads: CASSGARRELFF. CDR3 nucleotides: TGTGCCAGCAGCGGCGCTAGGAGGGAGCTGTTTTTT.

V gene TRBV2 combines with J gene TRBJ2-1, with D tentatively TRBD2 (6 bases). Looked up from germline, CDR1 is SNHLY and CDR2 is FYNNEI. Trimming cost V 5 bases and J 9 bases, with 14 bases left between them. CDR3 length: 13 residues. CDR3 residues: CASSTGLAVEQFF. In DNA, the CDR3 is TGTGCCAGCAGTACGGGACTCGCGGTTGAGCAGTTCTTC.

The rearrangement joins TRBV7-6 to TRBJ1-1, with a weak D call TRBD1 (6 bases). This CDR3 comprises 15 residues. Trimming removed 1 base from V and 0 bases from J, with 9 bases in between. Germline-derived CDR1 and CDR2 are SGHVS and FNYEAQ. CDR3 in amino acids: CASSLEDSMNTEAFF. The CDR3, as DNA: TGTGCCAGCAGCTTAGAGGACAGCATGAACACTGAAGCTTTCTTT.

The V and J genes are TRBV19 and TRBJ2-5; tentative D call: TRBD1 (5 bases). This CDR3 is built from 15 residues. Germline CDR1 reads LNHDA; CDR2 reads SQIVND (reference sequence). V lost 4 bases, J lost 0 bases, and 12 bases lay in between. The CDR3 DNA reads TGTGCCAGTAGTAGCAGACAGATAAACCAAGAGACCCAGTACTTC. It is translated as CASSSRQINQETQYF.

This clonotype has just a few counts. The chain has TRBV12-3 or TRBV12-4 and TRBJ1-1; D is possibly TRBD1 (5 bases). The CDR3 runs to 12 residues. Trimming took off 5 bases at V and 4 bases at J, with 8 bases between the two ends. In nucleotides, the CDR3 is TGTGCCAGCAGTGCAGGGACCACTGAAGCTTTCTTT. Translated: CASSAGTTEAFF.

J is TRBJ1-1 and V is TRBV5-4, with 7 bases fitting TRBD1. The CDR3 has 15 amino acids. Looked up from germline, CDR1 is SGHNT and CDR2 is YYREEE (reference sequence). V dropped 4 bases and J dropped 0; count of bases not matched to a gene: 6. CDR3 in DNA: TGTGCCAGCAGCCCGGGACAGAGCCTGAACACTGAAGCTTTCTTT. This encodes CASSPGQSLNTEAFF.

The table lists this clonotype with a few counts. In DNA, the CDR3 is TGTGCCAGCAGCTTAGCGGCCCTTTCCTCCGAGGAGCAGTACTTC. Amino acids: CASSLAALSSEEQYF. This chain uses TRBV7-2 with TRBJ2-7; D is ambiguous. Trimming took 0 bases from V and 7 from J, leaving 16 bases between them. This CDR3 comprises 15 residues. Germline loops: CDR1 SGHTA, CDR2 FQGNSA. Combining the CDR3 with reference TRBV7-2 and TRBJ2-7 gives the whole variable domain GAGVSQSPSNKVTEKGKDVELRCDPISGHTALYWYRQSLGQGLEFLIYFQGNSAPDKSGLPSDRFSAERTGGSVSTLTIQRTQQEDSAVYLCASSLAALSSEEQYFGPGTRLTVT.

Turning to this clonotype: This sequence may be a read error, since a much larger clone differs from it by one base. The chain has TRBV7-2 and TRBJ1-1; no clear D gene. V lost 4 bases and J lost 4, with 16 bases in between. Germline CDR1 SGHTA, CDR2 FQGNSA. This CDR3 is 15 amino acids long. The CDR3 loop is CASSSRDGKFTEAFF. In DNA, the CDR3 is TGTGCCAGCAGCTCCCGAGACGGGAAATTCACTGAAGCTTTCTTT.

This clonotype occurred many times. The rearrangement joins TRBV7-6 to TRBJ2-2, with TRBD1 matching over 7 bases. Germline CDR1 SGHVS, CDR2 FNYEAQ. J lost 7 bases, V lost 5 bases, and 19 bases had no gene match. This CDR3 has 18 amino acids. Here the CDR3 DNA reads TGTGCCAGCAGCCCATTACCGAGACAGGGCGAAATGGGCGGGGAGCTGTTTTTT. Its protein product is CASSPLPRQGEMGGELFF.

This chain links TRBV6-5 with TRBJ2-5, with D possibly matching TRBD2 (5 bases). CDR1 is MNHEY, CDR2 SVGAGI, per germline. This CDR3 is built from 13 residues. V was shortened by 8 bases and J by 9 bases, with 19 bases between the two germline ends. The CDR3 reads CASRDLRAVAQYF. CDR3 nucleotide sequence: TGTGCCAGCCGCGACCTCCGAGCGGTGGCCCAGTACTTC.

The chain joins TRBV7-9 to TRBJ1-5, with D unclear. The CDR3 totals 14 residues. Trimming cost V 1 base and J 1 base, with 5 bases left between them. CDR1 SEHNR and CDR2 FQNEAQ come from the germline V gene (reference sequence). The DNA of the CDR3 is TGTGCCAGCAGCTTAGGGGAAAGCAATCAGCCCCAGCATTTT. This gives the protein CASSLGESNQPQHF. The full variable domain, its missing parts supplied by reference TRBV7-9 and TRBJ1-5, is DTGVSQNPRHKITKRGQNVTFRCDPISEHNRLYWYRQTLGQGPEFLTYFQNEAQLEKSRLLSDRFSAERPKGSFSTLEIQRTEQGDSAMYLCASSLGESNQPQHFGDGTRLSIL.

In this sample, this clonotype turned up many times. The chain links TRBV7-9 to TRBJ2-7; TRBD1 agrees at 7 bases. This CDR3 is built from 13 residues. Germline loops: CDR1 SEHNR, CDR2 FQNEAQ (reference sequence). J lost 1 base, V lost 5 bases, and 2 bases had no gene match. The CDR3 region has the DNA TGTGCCAGCAGCCCGGACAGGTCCTACGAGCAGTACTTC. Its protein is CASSPDRSYEQYF. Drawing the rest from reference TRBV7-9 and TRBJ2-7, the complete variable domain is DTGVSQNPRHKITKRGQNVTFRCDPISEHNRLYWYRQTLGQGPEFLTYFQNEAQLEKSRLLSDRFSAERPKGSFSTLEIQRTEQGDSAMYLCASSPDRSYEQYFGPGTRLTVT.